The 15 T cell receptor beta chains reported below all come from one sample, sequenced in a study of OX40 agonist ivuxolimab in advanced cancers. Sequencing was performed with immunoSEQ multiplex PCR; in TCRdb, only in-frame clones are kept and a portion is missing. The sample carries tens of thousands of clones, approximately 90% recorded once. The sequenced sample was CD4+ or CD8+ T cells sorted from blood, obtained in a trial of the OX40 agonist ivuxolimab. The receptors were sampled from an adult with an advanced solid tumor such as melanoma, head and neck, liver or kidney cancer.

Judged by abundance, this clone is large (0.1 to 1%). Additional DNA sequences in this sample encode the identical CDR3. In DNA form, the CDR3 reads TGTGCCAGCAGCTTAGTGCAAGAGACCCAGTACTTC. Translated, it gives CASSLVQETQYF. This chain connects TRBV11-2 to TRBJ2-5, with D hard to call. The germline V and J ends were trimmed by 1 base and 2 bases, with 2 bases remaining between them. This CDR3 is 12 amino acids long. The germline V gene has CDR1 SGHAT and CDR2 FQNNGV.

This rearrangement joins TRBV7-2 to TRBJ1-1; D is ambiguous. The CDR3 contains 14 residues. Trimming removed 5 bases at V and 0 bases at J, with 10 bases between. Germline V gene sequence: CDR1 SGHTA, CDR2 FQGNSA. This CDR3 reads CASSLQSLNTEAFF. CDR3 nucleotides: TGTGCCAGCAGCCTACAGAGCCTGAACACTGAAGCTTTCTTT. Full variable domain (missing parts from reference TRBV7-2 and TRBJ1-1): GAGVSQSPSNKVTEKGKDVELRCDPISGHTALYWYRQSLGQGLEFLIYFQGNSAPDKSGLPSDRFSAERTGGSVSTLTIQRTQQEDSAVYLCASSLQSLNTEAFFGQGTRLTVV.

This sequence joins TRBV19 and TRBJ2-3, with D unresolved. The ends were cut back, 3 bases at V and 5 bases at J, with 12 bases in the middle. CDR1 and CDR2 from the germline V gene are LNHDA and SQIVND (reference sequence). The CDR3 length is 14 residues. The CDR3 sequence is CASSMGRGGDTQYF. The CDR3, as DNA: TGTGCCAGTAGTATGGGTCGCGGTGGAGATACGCAGTATTTT.

The rearrangement links TRBV28 to TRBJ1-2, with 8 positions matching TRBD1. V trimming: 3 bases; J trimming: 0 bases; junction bases outside the gene matches: 9. Germline V gives CDR1 MDHEN, CDR2 SYDVKM. This CDR3 is built from 17 residues. CDR3 coding DNA: TGTGCCAGCAGTTTCACTATACAGGGGGTCTCTAACTATGGCTACACCTTC. Translation gives CASSFTIQGVSNYGYTF.

The V and J genes are TRBV7-9 and TRBJ1-4; unclear D gene. V gave up 0 bases and J gave up 6 bases, with 11 bases separating them. Germline CDR1 and CDR2: SEHNR and FQNEAQ (reference sequence). CDR3 length: 15 residues. The CDR3 loop reads CASSLAVYVDEKLFF. The CDR3 coding sequence is TGTGCCAGCAGCTTAGCGGTGTATGTGGATGAAAAACTGTTTTTT.

J is TRBJ1-1 and V is TRBV19; tentative D call: TRBD1 (5 bases). The germline V gene encodes CDR1 LNHDA and CDR2 SQIVND (reference sequence). Trimming stripped 5 bases from V and 6 bases from J, with 13 bases between. This CDR3 is 13 amino acids long. The CDR3 DNA is TGTGCCAGTAGTCTGGGGCCCGGGGCTGAAGCTTTCTTT. Translated, it gives CASSLGPGAEAFF.

The rearrangement links TRBV28 to TRBJ2-7; D not certain. The CDR3 is 14 amino acids. CDR1 is MDHEN and CDR2 is SYDVKM in the germline V gene. The V end lost 2 bases, the J end lost 2 bases, and 10 bases lay between the germline ends. The CDR3 sequence is CASSLLRMAYEQYF. The CDR3 region has the DNA TGTGCCAGCAGTTTACTTCGAATGGCCTACGAGCAGTACTTC.

The chain has TRBV27 and TRBJ2-2; no clear D gene. Trimming removed 6 bases from V and 4 bases from J, with 3 bases in between. The CDR3 is 11 amino acids. Germline V CDR1 and CDR2: MNHEY, SMNVEV (reference sequence). The CDR3 region has the DNA TGTGCCAGCAGCGCCACCGGGGAGCTGTTTTTT. This gives the protein CASSATGELFF.

The rearrangement joins TRBV14 to TRBJ1-1; 9 nucleotides align to TRBD1. V gave up 4 bases and J gave up 2 bases; unmatched junction bases: 5. Germline CDR1 SGHDN, CDR2 FVKESK. There are 15 residues in the CDR3. The CDR3 protein is CASSPLTGGNTEAFF. As DNA, the CDR3 is TGTGCCAGCAGCCCACTGACAGGGGGAAACACTGAAGCTTTCTTT.

The chain links TRBV9 to TRBJ2-7; D remains ambiguous. The germline gives CDR1 SGDLS, CDR2 YYNGEE. The V and J ends lost 2 bases and 1 base respectively, with 16 bases between them. The CDR3 is 16 amino acids. In nucleotides, the CDR3 is TGTGCCAGCAGCGTTGCCGGGTCTTCAATGTCCTACGAGCAGTACTTC. It translates to CASSVAGSSMSYEQYF.

The J gene is TRBJ1-4, the V gene TRBV7-2; D might be TRBD1 (6 bases). V lost 2 bases, J lost 2 bases, and 15 bases lay in between. CDR1 is SGHTA and CDR2 is FQGNSA in the germline V gene. The CDR3 is made up of 17 amino acids. The CDR3 is CASSLYGRGLTNEKLFF. Written as DNA, the CDR3 is TGTGCCAGCAGCTTATACGGCAGGGGTTTGACTAATGAAAAACTGTTTTTT.

V and J are TRBV4-1 and TRBJ1-5, with unresolved D. CDR3 length: 17 residues. Germline lookup yields CDR1 MGHRA and CDR2 YSYEKL. Trimming cost V 3 bases and J 0 bases, with 15 bases left between them. The CDR3 region is CASSHPTLMGSNQPQHF. The CDR3 nucleotides read TGCGCCAGCAGCCATCCGACCCTTATGGGTAGCAATCAGCCCCAGCATTTT.

The chain links TRBV5-1 to TRBJ1-1; D is perhaps TRBD1 (5 bases). CDR3 length: 14 amino acids. V lost 4 bases to trimming and J lost 0 bases, with 10 bases between them. Germline V gene sequence: CDR1 SGHRS, CDR2 YFSETQ. The CDR3 DNA sequence: TGCGCCAGCAGCGTCAGGGAAATGAACACTGAAGCTTTCTTT. This codes for CASSVREMNTEAFF. Together with reference TRBV5-1 and TRBJ1-1, the CDR3 gives the full variable domain: KAGVTQTPRYLIKTRGQQVTLSCSPISGHRSVSWYQQTPGQGLQFLFEYFSETQRNKGNFPGRFSGRQFSNSRSEMNVSTLELGDSALYLCASSVREMNTEAFFGQGTRLTVV.

The chain carries TRBV7-9 and TRBJ2-1; D is ambiguous. Germline V gives CDR1 SEHNR, CDR2 FQNEAQ (reference sequence). The CDR3 extends over 16 amino acids. The V end was cut by 6 bases, the J end by 0 bases, with 15 bases between. The CDR3 sequence: CASRPERASSYNEQFF. The DNA for the CDR3 is TGTGCCAGCAGACCCGAAAGGGCAAGCTCCTACAATGAGCAGTTCTTC.

This clone was seen once. The chain is built from TRBV7-2 and TRBJ2-3, with D perhaps TRBD1 (6 bases). The germline V gene encodes CDR1 SGHTA and CDR2 FQGNSA. The CDR3 is 16 amino acids. Trimming shortened V by 4 bases and J by 0 bases, and 14 bases separated the two germline ends. CDR3 nucleotide sequence: TGTGCCAGCAGCTCTTTTGGGGGCCCTAGCACAGATACGCAGTATTTT. The encoded protein is CASSSFGGPSTDTQYF.